Listed below are T cell receptor beta chains from one sample, sequenced in a study of metastatic and nonmetastatic thyroid tumors. TCRdb reprocessed the PCR reads using MiXCR. Among about 15,000 clones, over 20% were seen once, and the ten largest hold roughly 12%. The sequencing input was tumor tissue. These receptors were obtained from a female donor with papillary thyroid cancer or a benign thyroid nodule (not recorded which). Some clones in this sample may be carry-over from other donors' samples. Both conserved end residues are part of each CDR3. A D gene is named only where the DNA matches it firmly. Clone size is stated in some rows and not others, as once, few, many or a class when expanded.

TRBV12-3/TRBV12-4,.,TRBJ1-6,TRBD1,CASSVDITGGSYNSPLHF,TGTGCCAGCAGTGTAGACATCACAGGGGGCTCCTATAATTCACCCCTCCACTTT
TRBV9,.,TRBJ2-1,.,CASSVASDPYNEQFF,TGTGCCAGCAGCGTAGCCAGCGACCCCTACAATGAGCAGTTCTTC
TRBV29-1,medium-sized,TRBJ2-4,.,CSVDPGENIQYF,TGCAGCGTTGATCCGGGGGAAAACATTCAGTACTTC
TRBV3-1,many,TRBJ2-3,TRBD2,CASSQDPGGLGDTQYF,TGTGCCAGCAGCCAAGATCCGGGGGGATTGGGGGATACGCAGTATTTT
TRBV11-2,many,TRBJ2-7,TRBD1,CASSMTGGAYEQYF,TGTGCCAGCAGCATGACAGGGGGCGCGTACGAGCAGTACTTC
TRBV5-6,many,TRBJ1-6,.,CASSLGGRLNSPLHF,TGTGCCAGCAGCTTGGGGGGCCGGTTAAATTCACCCCTCCACTTT
TRBV25-1,.,TRBJ2-5,TRBD2,CASSEVGASGRRWTQYF,TGTGCCAGCAGTGAAGTAGGGGCTAGCGGGAGGAGGTGGACCCAGTACTTC
TRBV12-3/TRBV12-4,many,TRBJ2-2,.,CASSIPPAGNTGELFF,TGTGCCAGCAGTATCCCCCCGGCAGGGAACACCGGGGAGCTGTTTTTT
TRBV12-3/TRBV12-4,many,TRBJ2-2,.,CASSLGVNTGELFF,TGTGCCAGCAGTTTAGGGGTGAACACCGGGGAGCTGTTTTTT
TRBV24-1,medium-sized,TRBJ2-5,TRBD2,CATSGGGAQYF,TGTGCCACCAGTGGGGGGGGGGCCCAGTACTTC
TRBV4-2,medium-sized,TRBJ2-7,TRBD2,CASSQDPGGPNEQYF,TGTGCCAGCAGCCAAGATCCGGGAGGGCCGAACGAGCAGTACTTC
TRBV6-1,few,TRBJ2-3,TRBD2,CAYSGTADTQYF,TGCGCCTACAGCGGGACCGCAGATACGCAGTATTTT
TRBV10-3,.,TRBJ2-7,TRBD2,CAISLTSGRSGEQYF,TGTGCCATCAGTCTGACTAGCGGGAGGTCCGGCGAGCAGTACTTC
TRBV6-5,many,TRBJ1-1,TRBD1,CASSYSTGGVREAFF,TGTGCCAGCAGTTACTCGACAGGGGGCGTCCGGGAAGCTTTCTTT
TRBV4-1,many,TRBJ1-2,TRBD1,CASSPPQGASYGYTF,TGCGCCAGCAGCCCCCCACAGGGGGCTTCCTATGGCTACACCTTC
TRBV20-1,.,TRBJ2-4,.,CSARWAKNIQYF,TGCAGTGCTAGATGGGCCAAAAACATTCAGTACTTC
TRBV27,many,TRBJ2-1,TRBD2,CASTLAGGGNEQFF,TGTGCCAGCACCTTAGCGGGAGGAGGCAATGAGCAGTTCTTC
TRBV6-4,many,TRBJ2-1,.,CASSDREHNEQFF,TGTGCCAGCAGTGACAGGGAACACAATGAGCAGTTCTTC
TRBV30,many,TRBJ1-1,TRBD1,CAWSTWTGVDEAFF,TGTGCCTGGAGTACATGGACAGGGGTGGACGAAGCTTTCTTT
TRBV12-3/TRBV12-4,.,TRBJ2-3,.,CASRLEADTQYF,TGTGCCAGCAGGCTAGAGGCAGATACGCAGTATTTT